This record looks at one TCR beta chain sequence and its context. The target of this receptor is not known. The record has no base qualities; no much larger clone is one base away. Donors were healthy HIV-negative adults with no recently reported acute infections or vaccinations. Every donor was a Caucasian adult living in Nashville, Tennessee, USA. Magnetic negative selection was used to enrich CD4+ T cells, after which naive cells were positively selected on CD45RA and the negative fraction became the memory subset. Blood was collected by leukapheresis, and PBMCs were isolated by Ficoll-Histopaque density gradient centrifugation and then cryopreserved in liquid nitrogen vapor phase. Analytical flow cytometry was used to check the purity and quantity of each magnetically sorted T cell population. Each sorted fraction had its genomic DNA isolated and then quantified by UV absorbance on a Nanodrop 2000c.

This sample is drawn from a study of shared clonotypes between healthy human individuals (TCRdb year 2020). Broadly, across the study: Three men and two women, aged 18 to 49 years, made up the cohort. Per donor, three plates each were used for CD4 naive and CD4 memory, two for CD8 naive, and one for CD8 memory. To estimate repertoire size and how much clonotypes are shared between individuals, the study performed deep sequencing of blood TCR repertoires from 4 to 6 healthy adults. Libraries were prepared and TCR repertoires were sequenced by different laboratories using diverse techniques, in order to increase sequencing depth and limit assay-specific biases. Between about 0.9 and 10 billion PBMCs per donor were obtained by leukapheresis.

CDR1 and CDR2, per the germline V gene, are SGHTA and FQGNSA. The CDR3 holds 18 amino acids from the cysteine to the phenylalanine. Kept here is only the CDR3 DNA, which spans 54 bases and is read in frame from base 1. V lost 1 base and J lost 4 bases; the stretch between them is 20 bases long. On the study overall, not on this receptor specifically: Compared with non-shared clonotypes, the clonotypes found in all four sorted-subset donors had higher generation probabilities. Around 5.4% of naive CD4, 3.5% of naive CD8, approximately 2% of memory CD4, and approximately 0.4% of memory CD8 clonotypes were shared across a few donors. Even with the large sequencing depth, rarefaction of the sorted-subset datasets indicated that sequencing was incomplete. Because the study included a small number of donors, the genetic and exposure-history diversity represented was limited. Larger estimated clonotype richness was generally found for naive subsets than for memory subsets. Sampling was restricted to blood, and TCR repertoires in tissues likely differ from the TCR repertoires found in blood. Pairwise subsampling led to the expectation that sequencing depth would affect the degree of clonotype sharing among donors.

TCR CDR3 regions were amplified from genomic DNA by multiplex PCR using the deep immunoSEQ assay. Extracted genomic DNA from each cell subset was distributed evenly across all wells of several immunoSEQ 96-well plates, and each plate was treated as a replicate. For sorted subsets, roughly 190 ng of genomic DNA, equivalent to 25,000 to 35,000 T cell genomes, went into each replicate PCR. Purified libraries were quantified with a Qubit 3.0 fluorometer, sized on a Bioanalyzer 2100, and re-quantified with the KAPA Library Quantification kit. A separate single-read 150-cycle Illumina NextSeq 550 flow cell was used to sequence each immunoSEQ 96-well plate. The authors processed their data as follows. Because the immunoSEQ output held only junctional sequences and lacked quality scores, the filtering could not match the filtering applied to full-length reads. Sequences were annotated with PyIR, a Python wrapper for IgBLAST v1.9, using IMGT germline references to assign V/J genes and CDR3. Any read was removed if the V/J assignment was weak (E-value above 1e-6), the CDR3 was missing, or the read contained stop codons, out-of-frame junctions, or ambiguous translated residues. V3J clonotypes were defined as sequences sharing an identical inferred V gene, J gene, and CDR3 amino acid sequence. To compute the percentage overlap between repertoires, the number of shared unique clonotypes was divided by the size of the smaller repertoire. Three approaches were used to assess repertoire richness: RTK rarefaction, the Chao1 estimator, and Recon v2.1 estimates of unobserved clonotypes. For all TCRbeta clonotypes obtained by the gDNA method from a few donors, generation probabilities were computed with OLGA. In its TCRdb copy, this immuneACCESS table keeps in-frame sequences only and misses some clones. Where compared with another copy, unresolved V genes explain less than half of these, and the others have no known cause. The D gene and trimming were derived from the DNA, and the V and J assignments and clone size from that table. The sample records approximately 2.5 million clones, roughly nine tenths of which are singletons. More than 0.12% of the sample rests with the top ten.

Recombination joined TRBV7-2 with TRBJ1-3; there is no confident call for the D gene. The TCR was taken from a man younger than 35 in good health. The specimen was naive CD4+ T cells sorted from blood. The sample's cell subset or site, from its label and the paper: CD45RA+ positively selected. The CDR3 region: CASSLVVIGPAAGNTIYF. The DNA is as follows: TGTGCCAGCAGCTTAGTAGTTATTGGGCCCGCGGCGGGAAACACCATATATTTT.